These 24 T cell receptor beta chains came from one sample sequenced in a study of OX40 agonist ivuxolimab in advanced cancers. Profiling relied on immunoSEQ multiplex PCR, and the TCRdb table lists in-frame clones only, not all of them. The sample has roughly 11,000 clones; 74% are singletons. This specimen consisted of CD4+ or CD8+ T cells sorted from blood, obtained in a trial of the OX40 agonist ivuxolimab. Receptors originate from an adult with an advanced solid tumor such as melanoma, head and neck, liver or kidney cancer.

The rearrangement links TRBV4-3 to TRBJ2-7; no reliable D call. Germline V gives CDR1 LGHNA, CDR2 YSLEER. V was clipped by 2 bases and J by 3 bases, with 8 bases between them. This CDR3 spans 13 amino acids. The CDR3 bases are TGCGCCAGCAGCCAAACAGCCCACTACGAGCAGTACTTC. Translated, it gives CASSQTAHYEQYF.

This chain links TRBV27 with TRBJ2-7, with 9 bases fitting TRBD2. This CDR3 is 21 amino acids long. Germline trimming cut 0 bases from V and 3 bases from J; bases unmatched to any gene: 21. CDR1 is MNHEY, CDR2 SMNVEV, per germline (reference sequence). The CDR3, as DNA: TGTGCCAGCAGTTTATCCCCAGTTTTCATTTGGGCTAGCGGGACTTACTACGAGCAGTACTTC. It yields the protein CASSLSPVFIWASGTYYEQYF.

CDR3 coding DNA: TGTGCCAGCACAGTTGGGACGAACACTGAAGCTTTCTTT. Its translation is CASTVGTNTEAFF. The chain recombines TRBV5-5 with TRBJ1-1; possible D gene TRBD1, 5 bases. Trimming left V 6 bases short and J 1 base short, with 10 bases between. CDR1 and CDR2 from the germline V gene are SGHKS and YYEKEE (reference sequence). The CDR3 runs to 13 residues.

The chain couples TRBV7-6 to TRBJ1-2, with TRBD1 identical over 9 bases. The CDR3 contains 15 residues. Looked up from germline, CDR1 is SGHVS and CDR2 is FNYEAQ. J was trimmed by 8 bases and V by 5 bases; bases with no gene match: 12. The CDR3 bases are TGTGCCAGCAGCCCCATACGGACAGGGGCATTGGGCTACACCTTC. Protein product: CASSPIRTGALGYTF.

The V and J genes are TRBV15 and TRBJ2-1; TRBD1 aligns across 9 bases. This CDR3 region has 14 residues. The germline gives CDR1 LNHNV, CDR2 YYDKDF (reference sequence). Trimming cost V 9 bases and J 7 bases; bases outside gene matches: 10. The CDR3 loop reads CATASDRGVNEQFF. The DNA for the CDR3 is TGTGCCACGGCCTCGGACAGGGGTGTAAATGAGCAGTTCTTC.

This chain uses TRBV2 with TRBJ2-7, with TRBD1 matching 8 bases. This CDR3 is 14 amino acids long. V was pared by 1 base and J by 5 bases, with 4 bases of the junction left unmatched. CDR1 and CDR2 (germline): SNHLY, FYNNEI. The DNA for the CDR3 is TGTGCCAGCAGTGAAGGGACAGGGAGCAACGAGCAGTACTTC. It codes for CASSEGTGSNEQYF.

This chain joins TRBV9 and TRBJ1-2; TRBD1 aligns across 10 bases. V shed 6 bases and J 4 bases; nucleotides not matched to a gene: 6. This CDR3 has 14 amino acids. CDR1 SGDLS and CDR2 YYNGEE come from the germline V gene. This chain's CDR3 is CASNGQGGVYGYTF. The CDR3 DNA reads TGTGCCAGCAACGGACAGGGGGGTGTCTATGGCTACACCTTC.

The chain is built from TRBV6-6 and TRBJ2-7; TRBD2 agrees at 8 bases. V lost 2 bases and J lost 3; bases outside the gene matches: 6. Germline CDR1 and CDR2: MNHNY and SVGAGI (reference sequence). This CDR3 contains 15 residues. The CDR3 sequence: CASSYPGGSDYEQYF. As DNA, the CDR3 is TGTGCCAGCAGTTACCCGGGGGGGTCGGACTACGAGCAGTACTTC.

The V gene is TRBV4-2, the J gene TRBJ2-7, with 10 bases that match TRBD2. CDR3 length: 17 amino acids. Germline V gene sequence: CDR1 LGHNA, CDR2 YNFKEQ. V was clipped by 1 base and J by 3 bases; unmatched bases: 9. The CDR3 nucleotides read TGTGCCAGCAGCCAAGTGGGACTAGCGACCTCAATCTACGAGCAGTACTTC. As protein: CASSQVGLATSIYEQYF.

This clone ranks as medium-sized (0.01 to 0.1%). The chain joins TRBV10-1 to TRBJ2-2, with D perhaps matching TRBD2 (5 bases). CDR3 length: 13 residues. V dropped 9 bases and J dropped 7 bases, with 15 bases sitting between them. CDR1 is WNHNN, CDR2 SYGVQD, per germline (reference sequence). CDR3 loop: CARPERAGGELFF. The CDR3 DNA reads as TGCGCCAGGCCCGAGAGGGCCGGCGGGGAGCTGTTTTTT.

This clone was seen once. The chain combines TRBV11-2 with TRBJ2-1; D may be TRBD2 (5 bases). This CDR3 has 15 residues. CDR1 SGHAT and CDR2 FQNNGV come from the germline V gene. Deletions cut 5 bases from V and 2 bases from J, with 13 bases between. The CDR3: CASSPGRNPYNEQFF. CDR3 nucleotides: TGTGCCAGCAGCCCGGGAAGGAACCCCTACAATGAGCAGTTCTTC.

The chain has TRBV18 and TRBJ2-2; either TRBD1 or TRBD2 may supply D (5 bases each). Trimming cost V 6 bases and J 4 bases, with 15 bases left between them. Germline V CDR1 and CDR2: KGHSH, LQKENI. The CDR3 length is 15 residues. The CDR3 nucleotides are TGTGCCAGCTCGCCAAGGGACGATACCACCGGGGAGCTGTTTTTT. It translates to CASSPRDDTTGELFF. Full variable domain (rest looked up from reference TRBV18 and TRBJ2-2): NAGVMQNPRHLVRRRGQEARLRCSPMKGHSHVYWYRQLPEEGLKFMVYLQKENIIDESGMPKERFSAEFPKEGPSILRIQQVVRGDSAAYFCASSPRDDTTGELFFGEGSRLTVL.

V and J are TRBV6-1 and TRBJ2-7, with D uncertain. V gave up 0 bases and J gave up 2 bases, with 5 bases separating them. The CDR3 has 13 amino acids. Germline V gene data show CDR1 as MNHNS and CDR2 as SASEGT. DNA of the CDR3: TGTGCCAGCAGTGAAGCAGTGACCTACGAGCAGTACTTC. Residues: CASSEAVTYEQYF.

The chain is built from TRBV19 and TRBJ2-7; D not resolved. The CDR3 is made up of 15 amino acids. Germline CDR1 reads LNHDA; CDR2 reads SQIVND (reference sequence). V lost 3 bases and J 2 bases, leaving 14 bases between the germline ends. The CDR3 reads CASSIYSVAAYEQYF. The CDR3, as DNA: TGTGCCAGTAGTATCTATTCGGTGGCAGCCTACGAGCAGTACTTC.

The J gene is TRBJ2-7, the V gene TRBV27; 12 nucleotides match TRBD2. The CDR3 consists of 15 residues. Germline CDR1 reads MNHEY; CDR2 reads SMNVEV (reference sequence). Trimming removed 5 bases from V and 3 bases from J; junction bases left unmatched: 5. The CDR3 coding sequence is TGTGCCAGCAGTACCGAGACTAGCGGGAGCTACGAGCAGTACTTC. Translating gives CASSTETSGSYEQYF.

This clone has more than one count but fewer than ten. One end of the junction is discordant with germline, which a read error may explain. The sample holds other DNA sequences that translate to the same CDR3. The gene calls are TRBV4-1 and TRBJ2-1, with 14 bases matching TRBD2. Germline lookup yields CDR1 MGHRA and CDR2 YSYEKL. The CDR3 sequence is 16 residues long. DNA of the CDR3: TGTGCCAGCAGCCAAGACGGACTAGCGGGAGGTAATGAGCAGTTCTTC. Protein product: CASSQDGLAGGNEQFF.

This sequence joins TRBV27 and TRBJ2-7; TRBD2 aligns across 9 bases. The length of the CDR3 is 12 residues. The V segment lost 8 bases and the J segment 2 bases; nucleotides outside the gene matches: 1. CDR1 and CDR2 (germline): MNHEY, SMNVEV (reference sequence). In DNA form, the CDR3 reads TGTGCCAGCTGGACTAGCGCCTACGAGCAGTACTTC. The encoded protein is CASWTSAYEQYF.

The chain uses TRBV9 and TRBJ1-5, with a tentative D call TRBD1 (5 bases). The V gene's germline CDR1 is SGDLS and CDR2 YYNGEE. The CDR3 sequence is 14 residues long. Between the trimmed V and J ends, which lost 3 bases and 0 bases, there was a span of 7 bases. CDR3 in amino acids: CASSGDDSNQPQHF. CDR3 bases: TGTGCCAGCAGCGGGGACGATAGCAATCAGCCCCAGCATTTT.

This clone was counted once. This chain joins TRBV9 and TRBJ2-1; TRBD2 agrees at 7 bases. V lost 0 bases, J lost 0 bases, and 3 bases stayed unmatched. Germline loops: CDR1 SGDLS, CDR2 YYNGEE. This CDR3 is 16 amino acids long. DNA for the CDR3: TGTGCCAGCAGCGTAGGGCGGGAGAGCTCCTACAATGAGCAGTTCTTC. It is translated as CASSVGRESSYNEQFF.

The chain joins TRBV11-2 to TRBJ2-5, with 15 positions matching TRBD2. This CDR3 contains 19 residues. Germline trimming cut 2 bases from V and 1 base from J; bases unmatched to any gene: 8. Germline loops: CDR1 SGHAT, CDR2 FQNNGV. The DNA of the CDR3 is TGTGCCAGCAGCTTACAAAGGGAGGGACTAGCGGGGGGCCAAGAGACCCAGTACTTC. Translating it yields CASSLQREGLAGGQETQYF. The complete variable domain, with remaining parts taken from reference TRBV11-2 and TRBJ2-5, reads EAGVAQSPRYKIIEKRQSVAFWCNPISGHATLYWYQQILGQGPKLLIQFQNNGVVDDSQLPKDRFSAERLKGVDSTLKIQPAKLEDSAVYLCASSLQREGLAGGQETQYFGPGTRLLVL.

The chain combines TRBV6-5 with TRBJ2-1, with TRBD2 identical over 7 bases. This CDR3 is built from 14 residues. Germline V gives CDR1 MNHEY, CDR2 SVGAGI. Unmatched junction bases numbered 5, after V lost 2 bases and J lost 7 bases. This CDR3 is CASSYETSSNEQFF. The CDR3 DNA follows: TGTGCCAGCAGTTACGAGACTAGCTCAAATGAGCAGTTCTTC.

The genes are TRBV27 and TRBJ1-5; 7 bases fit TRBD1. The CDR3 is made up of 15 amino acids. J gave up 0 bases and V 7 bases, and 6 bases lay outside the gene matches. The germline CDR1 and CDR2 sequences are MNHEY and SMNVEV (reference sequence). The CDR3 DNA follows: TGTGCCAGCACCTACAGGGGAAATAGCAATCAGCCCCAGCATTTT. It codes for CASTYRGNSNQPQHF.

This clone was detected once. The J gene is TRBJ1-2, the V gene TRBV11-2; no reliable D call. CDR1 is SGHAT, CDR2 FQNNGV, per germline. The V end lost 0 bases, the J end lost 4 bases, and 6 bases lay between the germline ends. The CDR3 sequence is 13 residues long. The DNA for the CDR3 is TGTGCCAGCAGCTTAGACGGGCGCTATGGCTACACCTTC. Translation gives CASSLDGRYGYTF.

This clone was recorded a few times. Sequence at one end of the junction differs from germline and may be a read error. The chain is built from TRBV5-4 and TRBJ2-7; TRBD1 agrees at 7 bases. In germline, CDR1 is SGHNT, CDR2 YYREEE (reference sequence). This CDR3 contains 12 residues. The CDR3 is CASSLGGQSPIF. The CDR3 region has the DNA TGTGCCAGCAGCTTGGGGGGACAGAGCCCAATCTTC.